Below, one TCR beta chain is given with its context. Molecular barcoding with unique molecular identifiers was used for the TCRbeta library. TCRdb analysed the PCR reads with MiXCR anew, one entry per CDR3 protein. The table records 700,000 to 950,000 distinct CDR3 sequences, around 17% of them present only once. This sample was included in a study of T-cell reconstitution after alpha-beta-depleted transplantation in children. The CDR3 consists of 12 residues. Trimming left V 6 bases short and J 9 bases short, with 9 bases between. Germline V gives CDR1 SNHLY, CDR2 FYNNEI. This rearrangement joins TRBV2 to TRBJ1-6; no clear D gene. The specimen comprised PBMCs, mostly from graft donor cells, sampled 360 days after TCRalphabeta/CD19-depleted stem cell transplant. This receptor was taken from a male patient aged 10 to 17 who had a stem cell transplant for acute lymphoblastic leukemia, so the T cells may come from the graft donor. The CDR3 loop is CASRQDPSPLHF. DNA for the CDR3: TGTGCCAGCAGGCAAGATCCTTCACCCCTCCACTTT. Full variable domain (missing parts from reference TRBV2 and TRBJ1-6): EPEVTQTPSHQVTQMGQEVILRCVPISNHLYFYWYRQILGQKVEFLVSFYNNEISEKSEIFDDQFSVERPDGSNFTLKIRSTKLEDSAMYFCASRQDPSPLHFGNGTRLTVT.